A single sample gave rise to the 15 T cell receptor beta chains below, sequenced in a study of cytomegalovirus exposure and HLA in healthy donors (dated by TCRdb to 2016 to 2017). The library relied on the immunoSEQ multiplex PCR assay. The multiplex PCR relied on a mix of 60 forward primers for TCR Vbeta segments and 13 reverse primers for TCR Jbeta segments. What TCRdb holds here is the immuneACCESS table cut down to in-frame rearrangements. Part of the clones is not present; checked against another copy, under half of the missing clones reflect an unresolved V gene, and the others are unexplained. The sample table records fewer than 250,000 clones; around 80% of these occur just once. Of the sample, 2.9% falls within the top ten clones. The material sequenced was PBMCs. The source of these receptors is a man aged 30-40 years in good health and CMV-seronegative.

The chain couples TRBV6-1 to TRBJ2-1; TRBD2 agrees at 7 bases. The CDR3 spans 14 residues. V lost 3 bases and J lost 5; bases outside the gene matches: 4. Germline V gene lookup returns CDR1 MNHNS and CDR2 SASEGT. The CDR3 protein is CASSERGFHNEQFF. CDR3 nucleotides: TGTGCCAGCAGTGAGCGGGGGTTCCACAATGAGCAGTTCTTC.

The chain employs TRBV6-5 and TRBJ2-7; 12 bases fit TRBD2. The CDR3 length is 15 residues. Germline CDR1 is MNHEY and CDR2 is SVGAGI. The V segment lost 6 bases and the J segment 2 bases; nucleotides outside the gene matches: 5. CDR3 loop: CASRGLAGPPYEQYF. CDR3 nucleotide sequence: TGTGCCAGCAGGGGACTAGCGGGCCCCCCCTACGAGCAGTACTTC.

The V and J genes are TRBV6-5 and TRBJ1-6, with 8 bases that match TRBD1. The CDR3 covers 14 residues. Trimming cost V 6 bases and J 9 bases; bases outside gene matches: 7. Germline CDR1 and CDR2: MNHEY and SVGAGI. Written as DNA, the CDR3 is TGTGCCAGCAGAGCCGGGACAGGTGTTTCACCCCTCCACTTT. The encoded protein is CASRAGTGVSPLHF.

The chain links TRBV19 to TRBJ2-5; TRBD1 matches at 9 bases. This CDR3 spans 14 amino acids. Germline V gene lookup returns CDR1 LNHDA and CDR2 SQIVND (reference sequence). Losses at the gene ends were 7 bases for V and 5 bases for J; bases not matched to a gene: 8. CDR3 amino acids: CASTRGQGRETQYF. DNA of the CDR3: TGTGCCAGTACGAGGGGACAGGGTAGGGAGACCCAGTACTTC.

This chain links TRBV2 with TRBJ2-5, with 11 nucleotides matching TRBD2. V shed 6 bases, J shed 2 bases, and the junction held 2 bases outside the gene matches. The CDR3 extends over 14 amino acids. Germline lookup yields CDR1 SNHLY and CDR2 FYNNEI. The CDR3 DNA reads TGTGCCAGCAGGAGACTAGCGGGGCAAGAGACCCAGTACTTC. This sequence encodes CASRRLAGQETQYF.

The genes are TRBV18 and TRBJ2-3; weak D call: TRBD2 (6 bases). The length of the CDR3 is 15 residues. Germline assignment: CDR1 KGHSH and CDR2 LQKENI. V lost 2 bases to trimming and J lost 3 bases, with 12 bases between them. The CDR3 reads CASSPEAGLTDTQYF. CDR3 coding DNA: TGTGCCAGCTCACCAGAGGCGGGGCTAACAGATACGCAGTATTTT.

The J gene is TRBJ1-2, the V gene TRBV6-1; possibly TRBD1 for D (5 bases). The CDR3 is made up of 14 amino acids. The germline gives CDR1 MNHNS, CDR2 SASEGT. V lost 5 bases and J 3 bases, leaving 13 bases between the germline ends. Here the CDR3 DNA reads TGTGCCAGCAGTTTGAACAGGCTGGACTATGGCTACACCTTC. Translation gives CASSLNRLDYGYTF.

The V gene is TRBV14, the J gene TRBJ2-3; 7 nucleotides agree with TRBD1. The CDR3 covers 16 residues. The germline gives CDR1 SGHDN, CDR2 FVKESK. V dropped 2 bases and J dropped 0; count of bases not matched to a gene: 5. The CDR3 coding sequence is TGTGCCAGCAGCCAACGGACAGGATTTAGCACAGATACGCAGTATTTT. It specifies CASSQRTGFSTDTQYF.

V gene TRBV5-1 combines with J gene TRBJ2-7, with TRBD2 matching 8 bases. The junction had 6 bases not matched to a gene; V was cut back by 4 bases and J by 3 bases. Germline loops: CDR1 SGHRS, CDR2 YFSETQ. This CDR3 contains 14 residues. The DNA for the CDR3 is TGCGCCAGCAGCCCTCGGGGGGGACTCTACGAGCAGTACTTC. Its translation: CASSPRGGLYEQYF.

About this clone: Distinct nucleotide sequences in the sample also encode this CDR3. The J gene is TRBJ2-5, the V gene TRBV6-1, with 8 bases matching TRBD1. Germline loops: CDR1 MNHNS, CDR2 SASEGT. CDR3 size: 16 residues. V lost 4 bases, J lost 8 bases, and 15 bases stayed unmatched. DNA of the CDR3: TGTGCCAGCAGTGCGAAATTAACAGGGGGAGATTCCACCCAGTACTTC. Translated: CASSAKLTGGDSTQYF.

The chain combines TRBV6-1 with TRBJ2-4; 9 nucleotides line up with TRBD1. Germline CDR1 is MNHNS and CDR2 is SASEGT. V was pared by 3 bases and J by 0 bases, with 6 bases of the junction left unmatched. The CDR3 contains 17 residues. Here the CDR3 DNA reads TGTGCCAGCAGTGAGACAGGGGGATCTCTAGCCAAAAACATTCAGTACTTC. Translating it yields CASSETGGSLAKNIQYF.

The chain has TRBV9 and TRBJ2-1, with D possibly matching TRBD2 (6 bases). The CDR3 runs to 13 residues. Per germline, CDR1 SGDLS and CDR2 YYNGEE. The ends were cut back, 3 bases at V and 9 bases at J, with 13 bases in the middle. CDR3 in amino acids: CASSETVGGEQFF. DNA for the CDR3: TGTGCCAGCAGCGAAACCGTGGGGGGTGAGCAGTTCTTC. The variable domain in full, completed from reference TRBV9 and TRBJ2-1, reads DSGVTQTPKHLITATGQRVTLRCSPRSGDLSVYWYQQSLDQGLQFLIQYYNGEERAKGNILERFSAQQFPDLHSELNLSSLELGDSALYFCASSETVGGEQFFGPGTRLTVL.

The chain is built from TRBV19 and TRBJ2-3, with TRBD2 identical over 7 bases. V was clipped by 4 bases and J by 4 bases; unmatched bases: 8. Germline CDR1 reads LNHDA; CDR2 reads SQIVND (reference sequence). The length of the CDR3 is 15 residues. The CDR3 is CASSTERGGADTQYF. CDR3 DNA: TGTGCCAGTAGTACGGAGCGGGGCGGTGCAGATACGCAGTATTTT.

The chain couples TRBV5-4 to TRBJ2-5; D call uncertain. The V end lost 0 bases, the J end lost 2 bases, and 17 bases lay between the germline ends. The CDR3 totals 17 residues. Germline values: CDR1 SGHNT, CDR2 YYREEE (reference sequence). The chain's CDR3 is CASSLAPLVGPQETQYF. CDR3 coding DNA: TGTGCCAGCAGCTTGGCTCCTTTAGTGGGCCCGCAAGAGACCCAGTACTTC. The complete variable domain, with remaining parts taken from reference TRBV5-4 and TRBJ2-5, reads ETGVTQSPTHLIKTRGQQVTLRCSSQSGHNTVSWYQQALGQGPQFIFQYYREEENGRGNFPPRFSGLQFPNYSSELNVNALELDDSALYLCASSLAPLVGPQETQYFGPGTRLLVL.

The CDR3 nucleotides read TGTGCCAGCAGCACGGGGGGCGAACAGTACTTC. It specifies CASSTGGEQYF. The chain is built from TRBV28 and TRBJ2-7; weak D call: TRBD2 (7 bases). V was shortened by 6 bases and J by 10 bases, with 13 bases between the two germline ends. Per germline, CDR1 MDHEN and CDR2 SYDVKM. The CDR3 runs 11 residues.